The 10 T cell receptor beta chains below all came from one sample that was sequenced in a study of T-cell memory formation after mild COVID-19. TCRdb fed the 5' RACE reads into MiXCR, producing one record per CDR3 protein. The sample carries about 320,000 distinct CDR3 sequences, roughly an eighth recorded once. The specimen was PBMCs or a T cell subset sorted from them (not recorded which). These receptors all come from a man aged 18 to 35 who had mild COVID-19 (a few samples of this study predate the infection). Cell type and time point are not known.

The chain joins TRBV18 to TRBJ1-1; D gene ambiguous. Between the trimmed V and J ends, which lost 8 bases and 1 base, there was a span of 11 bases. The CDR3 has 13 residues. Germline V lookup: CDR1 KGHSH, CDR2 LQKENI. CDR3 coding DNA: TGTGCCAGCCAGCGAGAAGGGAACACTGAAGCTTTCTTT. Translation gives CASQREGNTEAFF.

The chain employs TRBV5-1 and TRBJ1-5; tentative D call: TRBD1 (5 bases). The germline V gene has CDR1 SGHRS and CDR2 YFSETQ. The CDR3 is made up of 14 amino acids. The V gene lost 0 bases and the J gene lost 7 bases, with 11 bases spanning the gap. This chain's CDR3 is CASSLEGREQPQHF. The CDR3 DNA sequence: TGCGCCAGCAGCTTGGAGGGCAGGGAACAGCCCCAGCATTTT.

The chain joins TRBV4-3 to TRBJ1-1, with D tentatively TRBD1 (6 bases). V shed 1 base and J shed 1 base, with 10 bases lying between them. Per the germline V gene, CDR1 is LGHNA and CDR2 is YSLEER. This CDR3 region has 15 residues. CDR3 in amino acids: CASSQALQGNTEAFF. The CDR3 nucleotides are TGCGCCAGCAGCCAAGCTCTACAGGGGAACACTGAAGCTTTCTTT.

The V call is TRBV10-3, the J call TRBJ2-7; 8 bases are shared with TRBD1. CDR3 size: 15 residues. The junction had 13 bases not matched to a gene; V was cut back by 5 bases and J by 7 bases. Germline V gene lookup returns CDR1 ENHRY and CDR2 SYGVKD. DNA for the CDR3: TGTGCCATCAGTCGTTTTTCAGGGGGCGCGGAGGAGCAGTACTTC. Amino acids: CAISRFSGGAEEQYF.

This clonotype was seen only a few times. The CDR3 region is CASSHAPGQGEDTQYF. The CDR3 nucleotides read TGCGCCAGCAGCCATGCTCCGGGACAGGGTGAAGATACGCAGTATTTT. The J gene is TRBJ2-3, the V gene TRBV4-3, with 9 bases identical to TRBD1. The CDR3 consists of 16 residues. CDR1 and CDR2 (germline): LGHNA, YSLEER. Germline trimming cut 3 bases from V and 5 bases from J; bases unmatched to any gene: 9.

This clonotype showed up just a few times. The chain uses TRBV25-1 and TRBJ1-1; D unresolved. The V gene lost 6 bases and the J gene lost 3 bases, with 11 bases spanning the gap. The CDR3 sequence is 13 residues long. The germline V gene has CDR1 MGHDK and CDR2 SYGVNS. The CDR3 coding sequence is TGTGCCAGCAGCTCGATGGGAGACACTGAAGCTTTCTTT. Encoded protein: CASSSMGDTEAFF.

This clonotype was found many times. The rearrangement links TRBV18 to TRBJ2-7; tentative D call: TRBD1 (6 bases). Germline V lookup: CDR1 KGHSH, CDR2 LQKENI. V lost 6 bases and J 2 bases, leaving 11 bases between the germline ends. The CDR3 length is 13 residues. In nucleotides, the CDR3 is TGTGCCAGCTCCTCCGGGACAACCTACGAGCAGTACTTC. Its translation: CASSSGTTYEQYF.

This clonotype was recorded a few times. This chain uses TRBV2 with TRBJ2-7; D might be TRBD2 (5 bases). Germline V gene lookup returns CDR1 SNHLY and CDR2 FYNNEI. V was shortened by 7 bases and J by 3 bases, with 13 bases between the two germline ends. The CDR3 extends over 13 amino acids. The CDR3 here is CASTETILYEQYV. The DNA of the CDR3 is TGTGCCAGCACAGAGACTATCCTCTACGAGCAGTACGTC.

This clonotype was seen only a few times. V and J are TRBV6-5 and TRBJ2-3; weak D call: TRBD1 (6 bases). Trimming cost V 0 bases and J 1 base, with 11 bases left between them. The CDR3 extends over 16 amino acids. The germline gives CDR1 MNHEY, CDR2 SVGAGI. The CDR3 is CASSYSTPGGTDTQYF. The CDR3 DNA follows: TGTGCCAGCAGTTACTCGACTCCAGGGGGCACAGATACGCAGTATTTT.

V and J are TRBV4-3 and TRBJ1-4; 9 nucleotides match TRBD1. CDR3 length equals 16 residues. Germline V gene lookup returns CDR1 LGHNA and CDR2 YSLEER. V gave up 1 base and J gave up 7 bases; unmatched junction bases: 7. This CDR3 is CASSQALGQGLEKLFF. The DNA for the CDR3 is TGCGCCAGCAGCCAAGCTCTGGGACAGGGTCTTGAAAAACTGTTTTTT.